The rows below give T cell receptor beta chains drawn from one sample of a study of T cells in Graves' hyperthyroidism and ophthalmopathy. One entry per CDR3 protein, called by TCRdb with MiXCR from the multiplex PCR reads. The sample includes 450,000 to 700,000 distinct CDR3 sequences, 35% to 55% seen only once; the top ten take over 15%. Input material: peripheral blood or thyroid tissue (not recorded which). These TCRs come from an adult woman with Graves' disease, either hyperthyroidism or ophthalmopathy (not recorded which). The CDR3 runs from the conserved cysteine through the conserved F or W. Each record gives: V gene, J gene, clone size, D gene, CDR3 protein, CDR3 DNA. The D gene is left open where the match is weak. Size tells how often a clone was seen (once, few, many) or the class of an expanded clone, and some rows leave it out.

TRBV7-2	TRBJ2-7	.	.	CASSQTRGYEQYF	TGTGCCAGCAGCCAGACTAGAGGGTACGAGCAGTACTTC
TRBV4-1	TRBJ1-2	many	.	CASSQVGGYTF	TGCGCCAGCAGCCAAGTGGGTGGCTACACCTTC
TRBV12-3/TRBV12-4	TRBJ1-1	.	.	CASTETVGNTEAFF	TGTGCCAGCACGGAGACAGTTGGAAACACTGAAGCTTTCTTT
TRBV2	TRBJ1-1	many	.	CASSDISSVTEAFF	TGTGCCAGCAGTGATATCTCCTCAGTCACTGAAGCTTTCTTT
TRBV7-4	TRBJ2-7	once	TRBD2	CASSQNSGASYEQYF	TGTGCCAGCAGCCAAAATAGCGGGGCTTCCTACGAGCAGTACTTC
TRBV11-1	TRBJ2-5	.	TRBD1	CASSGQGVGETQYF	TGTGCCAGCAGTGGACAGGGGGTGGGAGAGACCCAGTACTTC
TRBV7-9	TRBJ2-5	.	TRBD2	CASSSLVGTSGRGGETQYF	TGTGCCAGCAGCTCCCTAGTAGGGACTAGCGGGAGAGGTGGGGAGACCCAGTACTTC
TRBV5-1	TRBJ2-5	many	TRBD1	CASSNRDRQETQYF	TGCGCCAGCAGTAACCGGGACAGGCAAGAGACCCAGTACTTC
TRBV6-5	TRBJ1-1	many	TRBD1	CASIKGQTPEAFF	TGTGCCAGCATCAAGGGACAGACCCCTGAAGCTTTCTTT
TRBV20-1	TRBJ2-7	many	.	CSASGYPARPDEQYF	TGCAGTGCGAGTGGTTATCCTGCTCGTCCGGACGAGCAGTACTTC
TRBV6-5	TRBJ1-1	once	.	CASSYSGRVNTEAFF	TGTGCCAGCAGTTACTCGGGCAGGGTGAACACTGAAGCTTTCTTT
TRBV9	TRBJ1-4	.	.	CASSRLNSEKLFF	TGTGCCAGCAGCCGCCTAAATAGCGAAAAACTGTTTTTT
TRBV12-3/TRBV12-4	TRBJ1-1	.	.	CASSLSGGRGTEAFF	TGTGCCAGCAGTTTATCAGGCGGTCGGGGCACTGAAGCTTTCTTT
TRBV5-4	TRBJ2-5	many	.	CASSLTARGETQYF	TGTGCCAGCAGCTTGACGGCTAGGGGGGAGACCCAGTACTTC
TRBV7-8	TRBJ1-2	.	TRBD1	CASSRTGGQGYGYTF	TGTGCCAGCAGCCGAACAGGGGGCCAAGGCTATGGCTACACCTTC
TRBV5-1	TRBJ1-2	.	TRBD1	CASSLLGQGGYTF	TGCGCCAGCAGCTTGTTGGGACAGGGTGGCTACACCTTC
TRBV6-6	TRBJ1-5	.	.	CAISDLGSEETQHF	TGTGCCATCAGTGATCTGGGCAGCGAAGAGACCCAGCATTTT
TRBV15	TRBJ2-2	many	.	CATSRDLSGPPGELFF	TGTGCCACCAGCAGAGATCTCTCGGGTCCCCCCGGGGAGCTGTTTTTT
TRBV7-2	TRBJ1-2	once	.	CDSSLNGDYGYTF	TGTGACAGTAGCTTAAACGGAGACTATGGCTACACCTTC
TRBV28	TRBJ2-7	few	TRBD2	CASSLPSLAASSYEQYF	TGTGCCAGCAGTTTACCATCACTAGCGGCTAGCTCCTACGAGCAGTACTTC
TRBV3-1	TRBJ2-7	many	.	CASSQEGAYEQYF	TGTGCCAGCAGCCAAGAGGGCGCCTACGAGCAGTACTTC
TRBV7-2	TRBJ2-3	many	TRBD2	CASSFSGRTDTQYF	TGTGCCAGCAGCTTTAGCGGGAGGACAGATACGCAGTATTTT
TRBV4-1	TRBJ2-7	many	TRBD2	CASSQYRTSGNEQYF	TGCGCCAGCAGCCAATATAGGACTAGCGGGAACGAGCAGTACTTC
TRBV20-1	TRBJ2-3	few	TRBD2	CSANLAGSSTDTQYF	TGCAGTGCTAACCTAGCGGGAAGCAGCACAGATACGCAGTATTTT
TRBV10-3	TRBJ2-1	few	.	CAISESGDGYNEQFF	TGTGCCATCAGTGAGTCAGGGGACGGGTACAATGAGCAGTTCTTC
TRBV29-1	TRBJ2-7	.	.	CSVVGPSSPYEQYF	TGCAGCGTAGTAGGACCGTCTTCACCCTACGAGCAGTACTTC
TRBV7-6	TRBJ1-4	.	.	CASRLGEKLFF	TGTGCCAGCAGATTGGGTGAAAAACTGTTTTTT
TRBV4-2	TRBJ2-2	many	TRBD2	CASSQDRGGWTGELFF	TGTGCCAGCAGCCAAGATCGCGGGGGGTGGACCGGGGAGCTGTTTTTT
TRBV2	TRBJ2-2	.	TRBD1	CASRKSLGAGGRELFF	TGTGCCAGCAGGAAAAGCTTAGGGGCAGGGGGACGGGAGCTGTTTTTT
TRBV3-1	TRBJ2-7	many	TRBD1	CASSQETGPVYEQYF	TGTGCCAGCAGCCAAGAGACAGGGCCGGTCTACGAGCAGTACTTC
TRBV7-8	TRBJ1-2	.	.	CASSDRGGPNYGYTF	TGTGCCAGCAGCGATAGGGGAGGGCCTAACTATGGCTACACCTTC
TRBV12-3/TRBV12-4	TRBJ1-2	many	.	CASSLGPGQGYTF	TGTGCCAGCAGTTTAGGGCCAGGACAAGGCTACACCTTC
TRBV7-2	TRBJ1-1	.	.	CASSVNGMNTEAFF	TGTGCCAGCAGCGTAAACGGGATGAACACTGAAGCTTTCTTT
TRBV5-6	TRBJ1-2	.	TRBD1	CASSSGQGAYDYTF	TGTGCCAGCAGCTCCGGACAGGGGGCCTACGACTACACCTTC
TRBV5-6	TRBJ1-1	many	TRBD1	CASSQGDTEAFF	TGTGCCAGCAGTCAGGGGGACACTGAAGCTTTCTTT
TRBV29-1	TRBJ1-1	few	.	CSVLQGTATEAFF	TGCAGCGTTTTGCAGGGGACTGCGACTGAAGCTTTCTTT
TRBV7-9	TRBJ1-3	many	.	CASSLVPVYGYTIYF	TGTGCCAGCAGCTTAGTACCCGTCTATGGCTACACCATATATTTT
TRBV20-1	TRBJ2-7	.	TRBD2	CSAQAWGLAGGYEQYF	TGCAGTGCACAGGCGTGGGGTCTAGCGGGAGGGTACGAGCAGTACTTC
TRBV3-1	TRBJ1-1	many	.	CASSQRDKNTEAFF	TGTGCCAGCAGCCAACGGGACAAGAACACTGAAGCTTTCTTT
TRBV29-1	TRBJ2-2	many	.	CSVRGGSGELFF	TGCAGCGTTAGAGGGGGATCAGGGGAGCTGTTTTTT
TRBV7-3	TRBJ1-4	.	.	CASSSTGAKLFF	TGTGCCAGCAGCTCCACGGGCGCAAAACTGTTTTTT
TRBV7-6	TRBJ1-6	many	.	CASSLDGGSYNSPLHF	TGTGCCAGCAGCTTAGATGGGGGCTCCTATAATTCACCCCTCCACTTT
TRBV11-2	TRBJ2-7	.	TRBD1	CASSEGDRNYEQYF	TGTGCCAGCAGTGAGGGGGACAGGAACTACGAGCAGTACTTC
TRBV29-1	TRBJ2-1	.	TRBD1	CSVVRGRNEQFF	TGCAGCGTTGTTAGGGGGCGGAATGAGCAGTTCTTC
TRBV2	TRBJ2-2	.	TRBD1	CASSLDREGGELFF	TGTGCCAGCAGTCTGGACAGGGAAGGCGGGGAGCTGTTTTTT
TRBV7-2	TRBJ2-5	.	.	CASSLYSGEATQYF	TGTGCCAGCAGCTTATACTCGGGGGAAGCTACCCAGTACTTC
TRBV15	TRBJ2-6	once	TRBD1	CATSRGTGYSGANVLTF	TGTGCCACCAGCAGAGGGACAGGGTACTCTGGGGCCAACGTCCTGACTTTC
TRBV11-1	TRBJ1-1	many	TRBD1	CASSFADRGNTEAFF	TGTGCCAGCAGCTTCGCGGACAGGGGGAACACTGAAGCTTTCTTT
TRBV9	TRBJ2-5	.	TRBD1	CASSVAGTGQIEETQYF	TGTGCCAGCAGCGTAGCGGGGACAGGGCAGATTGAGGAGACCCAGTACTTC
TRBV7-2	TRBJ1-2	.	TRBD1	CASGKGPGGYGYTF	TGTGCCAGCGGAAAGGGTCCAGGGGGCTATGGCTACACCTTC
TRBV6-1	TRBJ1-4	few	.	CASSGMTRTANNEKLFF	TGTGCCAGCAGTGGAATGACCCGGACAGCCAATAATGAAAAACTGTTTTTT
TRBV5-1	TRBJ2-7	many	.	CASSLVRESYEQYF	TGCGCCAGCAGCTTGGTTCGGGAGAGCTACGAGCAGTACTTC
TRBV7-9	TRBJ2-2	many	.	CASSPAGYATGELFF	TGTGCCAGCAGCCCCGCGGGGTATGCCACCGGGGAGCTGTTTTTT